This entry concerns a single T cell receptor (beta chain). The data belong to a study of CD8 T cells in Susac syndrome. CDR3 length: 13 amino acids. Trimming shortened V by 2 bases and J by 7 bases, and 10 bases separated the two germline ends. Germline V gives CDR1 SGHNT, CDR2 YYREEE (reference sequence). Sequencing of TCR beta, carried out with a high-throughput approach, was applied to CD8+ and CD4+ T cells from the blood. Random hexamers served to reverse transcribe roughly 0.5 to 1 ug RNA. It was immunoSEQ multiplex PCR that amplified TCR beta CDR3 across 54 Vbeta and 13 Jbeta. TCRdb used MiXCR to reprocess the immunoSEQ multiplex PCR reads, holding one entry per CDR3 protein. The sample holds more than 200,000 distinct CDR3 sequences, around 93% seen once.

Sequencing was done on a sample of CD4+ T cells from PBMCs. This TCR came from a human donor with multiple sclerosis. The V call is TRBV5-4, the J call TRBJ2-1; D might be TRBD2 (7 bases). The CDR3: CASSFRGGNEQFF. CDR3 nucleotides: TGTGCCAGCAGCTTCAGGGGAGGGAATGAGCAGTTCTTC.